These 27 T cell receptor beta chains originate from one sample sequenced in a study of OX40 agonist ivuxolimab in advanced cancers. Sequenced by immunoSEQ multiplex PCR; TCRdb stores in-frame clones only, minus some. The data contain fewer than 55,000 clones, about 81% of them singletons. The source material was CD4+ or CD8+ T cells sorted from blood, sampled in a trial of the OX40 agonist ivuxolimab. These receptors were obtained from an adult with an advanced solid tumor such as melanoma, head and neck, liver or kidney cancer.

V usage is TRBV23-1 and J usage is TRBJ1-4, with TRBD1 matching 10 bases. TRBV23-1 is filed as an ORF, its function uncertain. The V and J ends lost 7 bases and 8 bases, in that order; junction bases with no gene match: 16. The CDR3 is 17 amino acids. The CDR3 protein is CASTRRDRGLLGEKLFF. The CDR3 bases are TGCGCCAGCACGCGCCGGGACAGGGGTCTGCTTGGAGAAAAACTGTTTTTT.

The chain recombines TRBV5-4 with TRBJ2-7; 12 bases are shared with TRBD1. The V and J ends lost 4 bases and 0 bases, in that order; junction bases with no gene match: 5. This CDR3 contains 16 residues. Germline V gives CDR1 SGHNT, CDR2 YYREEE (reference sequence). Here the CDR3 reads CASSLGTGGNSYEQYF. The CDR3 DNA reads as TGTGCCAGCAGCCTTGGGACAGGGGGCAACTCCTACGAGCAGTACTTC.

By its share, this clone is medium-sized (0.01 to 0.1%). The V and J genes are TRBV9 and TRBJ1-3; 7 nucleotides match TRBD1. Germline V gene data show CDR1 as SGDLS and CDR2 as YYNGEE. The junction had 6 bases not matched to a gene; V was cut back by 3 bases and J by 0 bases. This CDR3 comprises 16 residues. The chain's CDR3 is CASSGSRQGSGNTIYF. In DNA form, the CDR3 reads TGTGCCAGCAGCGGATCCCGACAGGGCTCTGGAAACACCATATATTTT.

The CDR3 bases are TGTGCCAGTAGTATTGGAGGTGATGGAAACACCATATATTTT. It translates to CASSIGGDGNTIYF. V usage is TRBV19 and J usage is TRBJ1-3, with no clear D. Germline CDR1 LNHDA, CDR2 SQIVND (reference sequence). The V and J ends lost 3 bases and 3 bases respectively, with 9 bases between them. This CDR3 has 14 amino acids.

The chain couples TRBV6-1 to TRBJ1-4; D is unresolved. Trimming shortened V by 3 bases and J by 3 bases, and 11 bases separated the two germline ends. This CDR3 comprises 15 residues. Germline loops: CDR1 MNHNS, CDR2 SASEGT. This chain's CDR3 is CASSENRAANEKLFF. CDR3 coding DNA: TGTGCCAGCAGTGAGAACCGGGCCGCTAATGAAAAACTGTTTTTT.

The chain is built from TRBV19 and TRBJ1-1; weak D call: TRBD1 (6 bases). Between the trimmed V and J ends, which lost 4 bases and 3 bases, there was a span of 9 bases. CDR3 length: 13 amino acids. Per germline, CDR1 LNHDA and CDR2 SQIVND (reference sequence). DNA of the CDR3: TGTGCCAGTAGTACGGACAGAGACACTGAAGCTTTCTTT. Translation: CASSTDRDTEAFF. The variable domain in full, completed from reference TRBV19 and TRBJ1-1, reads DGGITQSPKYLFRKEGQNVTLSCEQNLNHDAMYWYRQDPGQGLRLIYYSQIVNDFQKGDIAEGYSVSREKKESFPLTVTSAQKNPTAFYLCASSTDRDTEAFFGQGTRLTVV.

To note about this clone: The junction and the germline gene differ at one end; a read error may be behind it. The same CDR3 is also encoded by other DNA sequences in this sample. The chain combines TRBV7-2 with TRBJ2-2, with D possibly TRBD2 on 5 matching bases. The germline CDR1 and CDR2 sequences are SGHTA and FQGNSA. The CDR3 covers 16 residues. The CDR3, as DNA: TGTGCCAGCAGCGCTCTAAGTAGCCAAAACACCGGGGAGTTGTTTTTT. Translated: CASSALSSQNTGELFF.

This clone occurred a few times. V usage is TRBV5-1 and J usage is TRBJ1-6, with D maybe TRBD1 (5 bases). Trimming took off 1 base at V and 11 bases at J, with 13 bases between the two ends. Germline values: CDR1 SGHRS, CDR2 YFSETQ. This CDR3 is built from 14 residues. CDR3 nucleotide sequence: TGCGCCAGCAGCTTGTGGGACGGAGGTACACCCCTCCACTTT. Encoded protein: CASSLWDGGTPLHF.

The J gene is TRBJ1-2, the V gene TRBV2; no definite D call. The CDR3 sequence is 15 residues long. V was cut by 3 bases and J by 0 bases, with 11 bases left in between. The germline V gene has CDR1 SNHLY and CDR2 FYNNEI. The CDR3: CASSDGRRANYGYTF. The CDR3 coding sequence is TGTGCCAGCAGTGATGGGCGCAGAGCTAACTATGGCTACACCTTC.

CDR3 sequence: CASRQGAREQYF. The CDR3 DNA follows: TGTGCCAGCAGACAGGGGGCACGGGAGCAGTACTTC. The chain has TRBV6-5 and TRBJ2-7; 9 bases are shared with TRBD1. Trimming at V came to 6 bases and at J to 7 bases, leaving 4 bases not matched to a gene. The germline gives CDR1 MNHEY, CDR2 SVGAGI. The CDR3 runs 12 residues.

The rearrangement links TRBV18 to TRBJ1-4; perhaps TRBD1 as D (5 bases). The V gene lost 3 bases and the J gene lost 5 bases, with 13 bases spanning the gap. The length of the CDR3 is 15 residues. In germline, CDR1 is KGHSH, CDR2 LQKENI. The CDR3 loop is CASSPLGQGNEKLFF. The CDR3 nucleotides read TGTGCCAGCTCACCCCTGGGCCAGGGAAATGAAAAACTGTTTTTT.

The chain joins TRBV11-2 to TRBJ2-5; the match to TRBD1 covers 7 bases. The junction had 9 bases not matched to a gene; V was cut back by 4 bases and J by 1 base. Germline V lookup: CDR1 SGHAT, CDR2 FQNNGV. The CDR3 length is 16 residues. The CDR3 loop reads CASSSYPGTAQETQYF. CDR3 bases: TGTGCCAGCAGCTCTTACCCCGGGACAGCCCAAGAGACCCAGTACTTC. The entire variable domain, with the rest obtained from reference TRBV11-2 and TRBJ2-5, is as follows: EAGVAQSPRYKIIEKRQSVAFWCNPISGHATLYWYQQILGQGPKLLIQFQNNGVVDDSQLPKDRFSAERLKGVDSTLKIQPAKLEDSAVYLCASSSYPGTAQETQYFGPGTRLLVL.

V usage is TRBV6-4 and J usage is TRBJ1-5, with unresolved D. Trimming shortened V by 6 bases and J by 2 bases, and 14 bases separated the two germline ends. This CDR3 has 15 residues. Germline V gene sequence: CDR1 MRHNA, CDR2 SNTAGT. CDR3 DNA: TGTGCCAGCAGCACCATCGCCGGTGGCAATCAGCCCCAGCATTTT. This codes for CASSTIAGGNQPQHF.

V gene TRBV7-9 combines with J gene TRBJ2-4, with D unclear. Germline loops: CDR1 SEHNR, CDR2 FQNEAQ (reference sequence). V was cut by 4 bases and J by 0 bases, with 13 bases left in between. The CDR3 extends over 16 amino acids. In nucleotides, the CDR3 is TGTGCCAGCAGCTCCCGGGTGGGCGTAGCCAAAAACATTCAGTACTTC. This encodes CASSSRVGVAKNIQYF.

V usage is TRBV9 and J usage is TRBJ1-4, with TRBD1 identical over 12 bases. J gave up 8 bases and V 4 bases, and 3 bases lay outside the gene matches. The CDR3 has 14 residues. Per germline, CDR1 SGDLS and CDR2 YYNGEE. The CDR3 region is CASSRDRGHEKLFF. CDR3 in DNA: TGTGCCAGCAGCCGGGACAGGGGGCACGAAAAACTGTTTTTT.

This rearrangement joins TRBV11-3 to TRBJ1-4; a possible D gene is TRBD1 (5 bases). This CDR3 is built from 14 residues. The germline CDR1 and CDR2 sequences are SGHNT and YENEEA. With 0 bases removed from V and 7 bases from J, the gap between germline ends came to 9 bases. The CDR3 loop reads CASSLEGLAEKLFF. In nucleotides, the CDR3 is TGTGCCAGCAGCTTAGAGGGGCTGGCTGAAAAACTGTTTTTT.

This chain links TRBV7-9 with TRBJ1-3, with no clear D. Trimming stripped 5 bases from V and 8 bases from J, with 19 bases between. There are 15 residues in the CDR3. Germline CDR1 reads SEHNR; CDR2 reads FQNEAQ (reference sequence). Written as DNA, the CDR3 is TGTGCCAGCAGCCCCAAAATCCGCGTCGGAGACACCATATATTTT. Protein: CASSPKIRVGDTIYF.

In its sample, this clone was seen once. The V and J genes are TRBV19 and TRBJ2-1; perhaps TRBD2 as D (7 bases). This CDR3 is built from 15 residues. CDR1 and CDR2 (germline): LNHDA, SQIVND (reference sequence). Deletions cut 10 bases from V and 7 bases from J, with 23 bases between. CDR3 nucleotide sequence: TGTGCCACCCGGTGGGGGGGGCAGATTAGGAATGAGCAGTTCTTC. As protein: CATRWGGQIRNEQFF.

The genes are TRBV19 and TRBJ2-6, with 9 positions matching TRBD1. The CDR3 contains 18 residues. V lost 8 bases to trimming and J lost 2 bases; unmatched junction nucleotides: 13. Germline V gives CDR1 LNHDA, CDR2 SQIVND (reference sequence). The CDR3 reads CASALPGQGFTGANVLTF. The CDR3 region has the DNA TGTGCCAGTGCTCTTCCGGGACAGGGTTTCACTGGGGCCAACGTCCTGACTTTC. The full variable domain, in which reference TRBV19 and TRBJ2-6 provide the parts outside the CDR3, is DGGITQSPKYLFRKEGQNVTLSCEQNLNHDAMYWYRQDPGQGLRLIYYSQIVNDFQKGDIAEGYSVSREKKESFPLTVTSAQKNPTAFYLCASALPGQGFTGANVLTFGAGSRLTVL.

This clone was seen only once. The chain joins TRBV13 to TRBJ2-2, with a weak D call TRBD1 (5 bases). The CDR3 consists of 15 residues. The V end lost 4 bases, the J end lost 4 bases, and 13 bases lay between the germline ends. Germline V gene lookup returns CDR1 PRHDT and CDR2 FYEKMQ (reference sequence). This CDR3 is CASSSYQGFTGELFF. The DNA of the CDR3 is TGTGCCAGCAGCTCTTACCAGGGTTTCACCGGGGAGCTGTTTTTT.

This clone was detected only once. The genes are TRBV2 and TRBJ1-2, with D hard to call. The germline CDR1 and CDR2 sequences are SNHLY and FYNNEI. The V gene lost 6 bases and the J gene lost 8 bases, with 13 bases spanning the gap. The CDR3 contains 12 residues. For the CDR3, the DNA is TGTGCCAGCAGGCCTTCCTTGGGAGGCTACACCTTC. Its protein is CASRPSLGGYTF.

The rearrangement uses TRBV29-1 and TRBJ2-4; D unclear. Trimming stripped 5 bases from V and 0 bases from J, with 8 bases between. Germline-derived CDR1 and CDR2 are SQVTM and ANQGSEA. The CDR3 totals 13 residues. The CDR3 nucleotides read TGCAGCGTTTATGCCCTAGCCAAAAACATTCAGTACTTC. Its protein product is CSVYALAKNIQYF. Complete variable domain (other parts from reference TRBV29-1 and TRBJ2-4): SAVISQKPSRDICQRGTSLTIQCQVDSQVTMMFWYRQQPGQSLTLIATANQGSEATYESGFVIDKFPISRPNLTFSTLTVSNMSPEDSSIYLCSVYALAKNIQYFGAGTRLSVL.

In this sample, this clone turned up a few times. V gene TRBV2 combines with J gene TRBJ1-5; D gene unclear. Germline V CDR1 and CDR2: SNHLY, FYNNEI. Trimming took 5 bases from V and 10 from J, leaving 18 bases between them. This CDR3 contains 14 residues. CDR3 sequence: CASSLDWVGEPQHF. In DNA, the CDR3 is TGTGCCAGCAGTCTTGACTGGGTTGGGGAACCCCAGCATTTT.

V and J are TRBV19 and TRBJ2-1; D is undetermined. This CDR3 has 14 residues. Germline loops: CDR1 LNHDA, CDR2 SQIVND (reference sequence). Trimming shortened V by 10 bases and J by 8 bases, and 21 bases separated the two germline ends. The CDR3 protein is CANAKPLFGDEQFF. The DNA of the CDR3 is TGTGCCAACGCCAAACCCCTCTTTGGCGATGAGCAGTTCTTC.

The gene calls are TRBV10-1 and TRBJ2-3; 10 bases align to TRBD2. In germline, CDR1 is WNHNN, CDR2 SYGVQD (reference sequence). Trimming removed 5 bases from V and 1 base from J; junction bases left unmatched: 0. The CDR3 consists of 14 residues. CDR3 in DNA: TGCGCCAGCAGTACTAGCGGGGGCACAGATACGCAGTATTTT. Protein sequence: CASSTSGGTDTQYF.

This clone occurred a few times. The rearrangement uses TRBV5-1 and TRBJ1-6; D is ambiguous. The ends were cut back, 0 bases at V and 13 bases at J, with 17 bases in the middle. The germline CDR1 and CDR2 sequences are SGHRS and YFSETQ. The CDR3 is made up of 15 amino acids. The CDR3 DNA follows: TGCGCCAGCAGCTTGGATGAAGGCCTCGGGAGGCCCCTCCACTTT. It specifies CASSLDEGLGRPLHF. Using reference TRBV5-1 and TRBJ1-6 for the parts outside the CDR3, the full variable domain is KAGVTQTPRYLIKTRGQQVTLSCSPISGHRSVSWYQQTPGQGLQFLFEYFSETQRNKGNFPGRFSGRQFSNSRSEMNVSTLELGDSALYLCASSLDEGLGRPLHFGNGTRLTVT.

The V call is TRBV9, the J call TRBJ2-5; the match to TRBD2 covers 8 bases. The CDR3 has 15 residues. Unmatched junction bases numbered 4, after V lost 2 bases and J lost 1 base. Germline loops: CDR1 SGDLS, CDR2 YYNGEE. The CDR3 loop is CASSVRGGPQETQYF. For the CDR3, the DNA is TGTGCCAGCAGCGTCCGGGGGGGCCCCCAAGAGACCCAGTACTTC.